These T cell receptor beta chains were read from a single sample in a study of brain T cells in children with intractable seizures. The table came from immunoSEQ multiplex PCR; TCRdb's copy has only in-frame clones and leaves some out. This table holds about 340,000 clones, about 93% found once. This sample comprised peripheral blood, obtained about 5 months after surgery. The receptors were gathered from a boy under two years old with tuberous sclerosis and intractable seizures. Both conserved end residues are part of each CDR3. D genes are given only for firm matches. Size is stated for part of the rows, as once, few or many counts, or as a class when the clone is expanded.

>TRBJ2-7|-|-|TRBV11-3
TGTGCCAGCAGCTTAGGTCGGGGGTTCTACGAGCAGTACTTC
CASSLGRGFYEQYF
>TRBJ2-1|-|-|TRBV19
TGTGCCAGTAGTATAGCCCGCGATGTAGAAAATGAGCAGTTCTTC
CASSIARDVENEQFF
>TRBJ2-1|-|-|TRBV19
TGTGCCAGTAGTTACGACACAAATGAGCAGTTCTTC
CASSYDTNEQFF
>TRBJ1-2|-|-|TRBV9
TGTGCCAGCAGCCCCACGGGACGATTTAACTATGGCTACACCTTC
CASSPTGRFNYGYTF
>TRBJ2-7|-|-|TRBV3-1/TRBV3-2
TGTGCCAGCAGCCAAGAGGTAGGGGTCTACGAGCAGTACTTC
CASSQEVGVYEQYF
>TRBJ1-6|-|-|TRBV10-1
TGCGCCAGCAGTGAGAAGATGGTAAAGTCGGGGGATGGTGGATCACCCCTCCACTTT
CASSEKMVKSGDGGSPLHF
>TRBJ2-3|-|-|TRBV10-1
TGCGCCAGCAGTGAGTCGGTGGCGAGTAGCACAGATACGCAGTATTTT
CASSESVASSTDTQYF
>TRBJ1-1|TRBD1|-|TRBV5-1
TGCGCCAGCAGCACAGGGGGCGCGGACACTGAAGCTTTCTTT
CASSTGGADTEAFF
>TRBJ1-1|-|-|TRBV7-3
TGTGCCAGCAGCCCCTCCGGGGGAAGGGGAACTGAAGCTTTCTTT
CASSPSGGRGTEAFF
>TRBJ2-5|-|-|TRBV7-9
TGTGCCAGCAGCCCCGTGGGGGAGACCCAGTACTTC
CASSPVGETQYF
>TRBJ2-3|-|-|TRBV4-1
TGCGCCAGCAGCCAAGTAGGGGCAGATACGCAGTATTTT
CASSQVGADTQYF
>TRBJ2-1|-|-|TRBV28
TGTGCCAGCAGTTTTCGGAAGAAAGAGCAGTTCTTC
CASSFRKKEQFF
>TRBJ1-4|TRBD1|once|TRBV19
TGTGCCAGTAGTATTCGGGGACAGGTTAATGAAAAACTGTTTTTT
CASSIRGQVNEKLFF
>TRBJ2-6|TRBD2|-|TRBV5-1
TGCGCCAGCAGCTTGGGGGAGGGGACGGGGGCCAACGTCCTGACTTTC
CASSLGEGTGANVLTF
>TRBJ2-4|TRBD2|-|TRBV10-1
TGCGCCAGCAGTGGCGGGGGGGCCGAAAACATTCAGTACTTC
CASSGGGAENIQYF